This T cell receptor beta chain was sequenced in a study of CD4 T cells in relation to SARS-CoV-2 and coronaviruses. Study in general: Shared crossreactive spike epitopes were mapped to their HLA restriction.

Details on this clone: Its antigen remains unknown.

V trimming: 4 bases; J trimming: 7 bases; junction bases outside the gene matches: 6. The CDR3 extends over 13 amino acids. The data were produced by immunoSEQ multiplex PCR, yet TCRdb's version contains in-frame clones alone and is incomplete. The sample carries 20,000 or so clones, approximately 81% recorded once. The unexposed donors gave CD4+ T cells in about 2011-2018, prior to COVID-19. CD4+ T cells were isolated from the cells after around eleven days of culture. This sequence was found in a human donor in good health. The chain recombines TRBV12-3 or TRBV12-4 with TRBJ2-5, with TRBD1 identical over 7 bases. Sequenced material: CD4+ T cells from PBMCs, cultured in vitro. The CDR3 here is CASSSRQGGTQYF. The CDR3 DNA sequence: TGTGCCAGCAGTTCCAGACAGGGCGGGACCCAGTACTTC.